A single sample gave rise to the 17 T cell receptor beta chains below, sequenced in a study of blood T cell repertoires in COVID-19. Measured with immunoSEQ multiplex PCR; TCRdb has only the in-frame clones, and not every one. The sample has about 120,000 clones, about 87% seen once. The sequenced sample was peripheral blood. The source is a woman aged 70-85 years with acute or convalescent COVID-19.

The chain recombines TRBV4-1 with TRBJ2-7, with 12 bases that match TRBD1. This CDR3 has 16 amino acids. V was clipped by 4 bases and J by 5 bases; unmatched bases: 9. Germline CDR1 and CDR2: MGHRA and YSYEKL. CDR3 in amino acids: CASSRDPGQGAHEQYF. CDR3 nucleotides: TGCGCCAGCAGCCGCGACCCGGGACAGGGGGCCCACGAGCAGTACTTC.

Only a few counts were recorded for this clone. The rearrangement joins TRBV10-3 to TRBJ1-4; perhaps TRBD1 as D (6 bases). Looked up from germline, CDR1 is ENHRY and CDR2 is SYGVKD. The CDR3 covers 13 residues. V was clipped by 10 bases and J by 6 bases, with 15 bases between them. The DNA of the CDR3 is TGTGCCACCCGGGGTGGGGGCGATGAAAAACTGTTTTTT. Protein sequence: CATRGGGDEKLFF.

The chain couples TRBV2 to TRBJ1-6; 9 positions agree with TRBD1. CDR3 length: 16 residues. Germline V gene sequence: CDR1 SNHLY, CDR2 FYNNEI. V shed 6 bases and J 6 bases; nucleotides not matched to a gene: 9. CDR3 loop: CASRSTPGQGNSPLHF. In DNA, the CDR3 is TGTGCCAGCAGGAGTACCCCGGGACAGGGTAATTCACCCCTCCACTTT.

In this sample, this clone turned up once. The rearrangement uses TRBV10-2 and TRBJ1-2; D might be TRBD1 (6 bases). The germline V gene has CDR1 WSHSY and CDR2 SAAADI. V lost 3 bases and J 7 bases, leaving 18 bases between the germline ends. The CDR3 is made up of 15 amino acids. The DNA for the CDR3 is TGCGCCAGCAGTGACGGTACAGGGTACCCTCGTGGCTACACCTTC. Amino acids: CASSDGTGYPRGYTF.

The chain links TRBV29-1 to TRBJ2-5; 8 bases agree with TRBD1. V dropped 7 bases and J dropped 3; count of bases not matched to a gene: 7. This CDR3 region has 13 residues. Germline values: CDR1 SQVTM, CDR2 ANQGSEA. The CDR3 DNA reads TGCAGCGAACGGACAGGGCTGGAAGAGACCCAGTACTTC. It translates to CSERTGLEETQYF.

The chain joins TRBV28 to TRBJ1-6; D uncertain. The germline CDR1 and CDR2 sequences are MDHEN and SYDVKM. Trimming stripped 6 bases from V and 7 bases from J, with 13 bases between. The CDR3 consists of 14 residues. The CDR3 is CASRGSPGNSPLHF. The DNA of the CDR3 is TGTGCCAGCAGGGGTAGCCCCGGCAATTCACCCCTCCACTTT.

The chain joins TRBV2 to TRBJ2-3, with TRBD2 identical over 13 bases. From germline, CDR1 is SNHLY and CDR2 FYNNEI. The ends lost 5 bases at V and 2 bases at J; junction bases unmatched: 10. The CDR3 contains 18 residues. For the CDR3, the DNA is TGTGCCAGCAGTCTAACTAGCGGGGGGGCCGGACCCACAGATACGCAGTATTTT. Protein: CASSLTSGGAGPTDTQYF.

This clone was observed a handful of times. The chain employs TRBV30 and TRBJ1-3, with D perhaps matching TRBD1 (5 bases). The CDR3 sequence is 13 residues long. Germline V gives CDR1 GTSNPN, CDR2 SVGIG (reference sequence). The CDR3 loop reads CALDGGNGNTIYF. CDR3 nucleotides: TGTGCATTGGACGGGGGTAATGGAAACACCATATATTTT.

The chain is built from TRBV5-4 and TRBJ1-2; 12 nucleotides match TRBD1. The trim removed 4 bases at V and 8 bases at J, leaving 9 bases unmatched. Germline CDR1 is SGHNT and CDR2 is YYREEE (reference sequence). This CDR3 is 15 amino acids long. In DNA form, the CDR3 reads TGTGCCAGCAGCATCCCGGGACAGGGGGCGGGGGGCTACACCTTC. Encoded protein: CASSIPGQGAGGYTF.

On this clone: Because the CDR3's place on the DNA is in doubt, the DNA is left out and the CDR3 is given as listed by TCRdb. This chain connects TRBV28 to TRBJ1-6; the table gives TRBD1 as D, unverified against the DNA. Germline CDR1 MDHEN, CDR2 SYDVKM. Both ends counted, the CDR3 spans 13 residues. This chain's CDR3 is CASSPAVGTGSHF.

This sequence joins TRBV27 and TRBJ2-3; 10 positions agree with TRBD2. The germline V gene encodes CDR1 MNHEY and CDR2 SMNVEV (reference sequence). V dropped 3 bases and J dropped 0; count of bases not matched to a gene: 9. This CDR3 region has 18 residues. This CDR3 reads CASSLVGTSASSTDTQYF. The CDR3 nucleotides read TGTGCCAGCAGTTTGGTCGGGACTAGCGCCTCTAGCACAGATACGCAGTATTTT.

This clone was seen a single time. The CDR3 region is CASSQGLLGTWGYEQYF. CDR3 coding DNA: TGCGCCAGCAGCCAAGGGCTCCTCGGGACATGGGGGTACGAGCAGTACTTC. The V call is TRBV4-1, the J call TRBJ2-7; tentative D call: TRBD1 (6 bases). Trimming removed 1 base at V and 4 bases at J, with 20 bases between. There are 17 residues in the CDR3. Germline CDR1 reads MGHRA; CDR2 reads YSYEKL.

The rearrangement joins TRBV7-6 to TRBJ2-2; D is possibly TRBD2 (5 bases). Germline CDR1 reads SGHVS; CDR2 reads FNYEAQ. V was cut by 4 bases and J by 1 base, with 10 bases left in between. This CDR3 comprises 15 residues. The chain's CDR3 is CASSSPRGNTGELFF. As DNA, the CDR3 is TGTGCCAGCAGCTCCCCCCGGGGGAACACCGGGGAGCTGTTTTTT.

The CDR3 DNA reads as TGTGCCAGTAGCTGGACAGGGGAACTCTACGAGCAGTACTTC. Its protein product is CASSWTGELYEQYF. This sequence joins TRBV19 and TRBJ2-7, with 9 bases aligning to TRBD1. V gave up 6 bases and J gave up 3 bases; unmatched junction bases: 6. CDR3 length: 14 residues. CDR1 is LNHDA, CDR2 SQIVND, per germline (reference sequence). The whole variable domain, filled in from reference TRBV19 and TRBJ2-7, reads DGGITQSPKYLFRKEGQNVTLSCEQNLNHDAMYWYRQDPGQGLRLIYYSQIVNDFQKGDIAEGYSVSREKKESFPLTVTSAQKNPTAFYLCASSWTGELYEQYFGPGTRLTVT.

The chain carries TRBV3-1 (or the pseudogene TRBV3-2) and TRBJ2-2, with TRBD2 matching over 8 bases. This CDR3 has 15 residues. Trimming at V came to 4 bases and at J to 7 bases, leaving 8 bases not matched to a gene. Per the germline V gene, CDR1 is LGHDT and CDR2 is YNNKEL (reference sequence). The CDR3 DNA is TGTGCCAGCAGCCCATTCACCGGGGGGGGCGGGGAGCTGTTTTTT. It encodes CASSPFTGGGGELFF.

The gene calls are TRBV2 and TRBJ2-7; 11 bases map to TRBD2. After removal of 6 bases from V and 2 bases from J, the junction contained 6 bases not matched to a gene. Germline CDR1 SNHLY, CDR2 FYNNEI. The CDR3 is 15 amino acids. The CDR3 loop is CASRQRLAGTYEQYF. In nucleotides, the CDR3 is TGTGCCAGCAGGCAGAGACTAGCGGGGACCTACGAGCAGTACTTC.

This chain joins TRBV7-9 and TRBJ2-1; D possibly corresponds to TRBD2 (6 bases). CDR1 SEHNR and CDR2 FQNEAQ come from the germline V gene (reference sequence). Trimming removed 9 bases from V and 2 bases from J, with 17 bases in between. CDR3 size: 15 residues. The CDR3 reads CASVGSSATYNEQFF. The CDR3 DNA reads TGTGCCAGTGTTGGGTCTAGCGCTACCTACAATGAGCAGTTCTTC.